This T cell receptor (beta chain) is from a study of shared clonotypes between healthy human individuals. Study outcomes and limitations: Sampling covered nothing but blood. Tissue TCR repertoires likely differ from those found in blood.

Researchers ran the assay at a deep level. The table came from immunoSEQ multiplex PCR; TCRdb's copy has only in-frame clones and leaves some out. Counted here are some 500,000 clones, around 80% occurring once; the ten biggest clones make up 9.5% to 15%. A note on this clone: Its antigen is not known.

Samples left unsorted employed roughly 90 million PBMCs for genomic DNA. V gave up 6 bases and J gave up 0 bases, with 9 bases separating them. The CDR3 covers 13 residues. Germline assignment: CDR1 SGDLS and CDR2 YYNGEE. This TCR was sampled from a woman aged 35 to 49 in good health. Some clones in this sample may be carry-over from other donors' samples. Specimen: PBMCs. The chain uses TRBV9 and TRBJ1-2; TRBD1 is a possible D gene (6 bases). CDR3 protein: CASTRTANYGYTF. The CDR3 nucleotides read TGTGCCAGCACCCGGACAGCTAACTATGGCTACACCTTC.